This T cell receptor beta chain is drawn from a study of blood T cells in healthy people across ages. The authors ran a second PCR of about 6 to 12 cycles using a sample-barcoded 5' primer and a J-beta primer mix. TCRdb itself ran the 5' RACE reads through MiXCR, one entry per CDR3 protein. Among about 780,000 distinct CDR3 sequences listed, 62% were seen once. The CDR3 has 13 residues. V was shortened by 2 bases and J by 3 bases, with 5 bases between the two germline ends. CDR1 LNHNV and CDR2 YYDKDF come from the germline V gene (reference sequence). The origin of this receptor is a man aged 25-45 years in good health. Material: blood. The chain recombines TRBV15 with TRBJ1-5; D uncertain. This chain's CDR3 is CATSRLDNQPQHF. The CDR3 nucleotides read TGTGCCACCAGCAGACTGGACAATCAGCCCCAGCATTTT.